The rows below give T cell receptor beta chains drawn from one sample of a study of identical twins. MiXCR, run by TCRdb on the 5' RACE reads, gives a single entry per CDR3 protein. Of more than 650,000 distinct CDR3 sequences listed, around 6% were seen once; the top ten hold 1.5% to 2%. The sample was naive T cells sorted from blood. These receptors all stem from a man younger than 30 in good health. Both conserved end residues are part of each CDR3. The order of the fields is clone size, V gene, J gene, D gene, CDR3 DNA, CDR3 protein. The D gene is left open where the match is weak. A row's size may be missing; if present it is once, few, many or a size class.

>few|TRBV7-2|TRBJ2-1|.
TGTGCCAGCACCCCGGGACTCTCCTACAATGAGCAGTTCTTC
CASTPGLSYNEQFF
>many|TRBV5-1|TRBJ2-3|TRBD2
TGCGCCAGCCGAACAGCGGGAGGCCCCCCAGATACGCAGTATTTT
CASRTAGGPPDTQYF
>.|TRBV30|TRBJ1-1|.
TGTGCCTGGAGTAGGACGGGCGGCTCTGAAGCTTTCTTT
CAWSRTGGSEAFF
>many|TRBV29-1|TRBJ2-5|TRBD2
TGCAGCGTTGGCCGCGGGAGGGGAGAGACCCAGTACTTC
CSVGRGRGETQYF
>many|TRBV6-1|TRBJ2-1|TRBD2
TGTGCCAGCAGCACTCCTATTGGGAGCGGGAGTTCCTACAATGAGCAGTTCTTC
CASSTPIGSGSSYNEQFF
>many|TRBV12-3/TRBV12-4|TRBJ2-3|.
TGTGCCAGCAGTTCCAGGAATCCTAGCACAGATACGCAGTATTTT
CASSSRNPSTDTQYF
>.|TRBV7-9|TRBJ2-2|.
TGTGCCAGCAGCTTCCCCACAGCGAACACCGGGGAGCTGTTTTTT
CASSFPTANTGELFF
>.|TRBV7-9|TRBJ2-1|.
TGTGCCAGCAGCTTATGGGCCGGTGAGCAGTTCTTC
CASSLWAGEQFF
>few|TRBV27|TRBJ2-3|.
TGTGCCAGCAGTTTACCGAGCGGGTATGGCACAGATACGCAGTATTTT
CASSLPSGYGTDTQYF
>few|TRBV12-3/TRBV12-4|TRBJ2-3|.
TGTGCCAGTTACTCCCGTGACCAAGAACCCACAGATACGCAGTATTTT
CASYSRDQEPTDTQYF
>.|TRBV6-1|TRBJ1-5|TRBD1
TGTGCCAGCAGTATTACAGGGGAGGAAAATCAGCCCCAGCATTTT
CASSITGEENQPQHF
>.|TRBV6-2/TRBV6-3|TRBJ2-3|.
TGTGCCAGCAGTTCTCGGGATCCCACAGATACGCAGTATTTT
CASSSRDPTDTQYF
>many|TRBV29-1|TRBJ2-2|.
TGCAGCGTCCAGAGGGGGGAGCTGTTTTTT
CSVQRGELFF
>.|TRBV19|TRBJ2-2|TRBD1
TGTGCCACCCAGGACAGGGTCATCACCGGGGAGCTGTTTTTT
CATQDRVITGELFF
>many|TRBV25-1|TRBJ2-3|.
TGTGCCAGCAGTGATCAACTCACAGATACGCAGTATTTT
CASSDQLTDTQYF
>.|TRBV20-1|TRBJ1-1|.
TGCAGTGCTAGAGACAGAGCGAACACTGAAGCTTTCTTT
CSARDRANTEAFF
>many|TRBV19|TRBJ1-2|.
TGTGCCAGTAGTATACGTTGGGCGGCTGGCTACACCTTC
CASSIRWAAGYTF
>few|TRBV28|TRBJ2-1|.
TGTGCCGTTACGGCCGGGGCCTCGATGAGTAGTGAGCAGTTCTTC
CAVTAGASMSSEQFF
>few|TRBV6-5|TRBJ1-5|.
TGTGCCAGCAGTTACTCGGGGGGGATCAGTCAGCCCCAGCATTTT
CASSYSGGISQPQHF
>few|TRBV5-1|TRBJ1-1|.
TGCGCCAGCAGCACAGTACCGAACACTGAAGCTTTCTTT
CASSTVPNTEAFF
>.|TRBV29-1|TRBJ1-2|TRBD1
TGCAGCGTTGACAAGGGGGCCCCTAACTATGGCTACACCTTC
CSVDKGAPNYGYTF
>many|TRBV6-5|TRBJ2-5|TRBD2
TGTGCCAGCAGTTACTCTGGGACTAGCGGCCAAGAGACCCAGTACTTC
CASSYSGTSGQETQYF
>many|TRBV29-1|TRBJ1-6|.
TGCAGCGTTGTAGAGGGGCATAATTCACCCCTCCACTTT
CSVVEGHNSPLHF
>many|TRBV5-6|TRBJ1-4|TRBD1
TGTGCCAGCAGCTTGGCCGCGGAGGGGGCGATCAATGAAAAACTGTTTTTT
CASSLAAEGAINEKLFF
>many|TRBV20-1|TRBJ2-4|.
TGCAGTGCTCGGACGCGGGGAAATGTACTTTTGAACATTCAGTACTTC
CSARTRGNVLLNIQYF
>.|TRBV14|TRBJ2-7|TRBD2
TGTGCCAGCAGCTGGGGACTAGCCCAGGTCTTC
CASSWGLAQVF
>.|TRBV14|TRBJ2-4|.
TGTGCCAGCAGCCAAGACCGGGATTATCAGTACTTC
CASSQDRDYQYF